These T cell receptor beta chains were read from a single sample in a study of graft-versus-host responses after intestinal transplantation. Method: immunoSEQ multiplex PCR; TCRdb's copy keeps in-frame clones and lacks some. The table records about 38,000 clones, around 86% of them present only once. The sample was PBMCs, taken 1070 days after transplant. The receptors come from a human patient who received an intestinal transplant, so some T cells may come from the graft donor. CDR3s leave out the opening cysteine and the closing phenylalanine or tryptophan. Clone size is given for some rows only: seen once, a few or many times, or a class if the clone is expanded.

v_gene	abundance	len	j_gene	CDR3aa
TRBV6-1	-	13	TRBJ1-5	ASSEGPPGDQPQH
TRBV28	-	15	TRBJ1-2	ASSSLSGTGPTGGYT
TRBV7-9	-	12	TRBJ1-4	ASSPAATNEKLF
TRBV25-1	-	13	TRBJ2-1	ASSGVSRSYNEQF
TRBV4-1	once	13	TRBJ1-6	ASSRLGGDNSPLH
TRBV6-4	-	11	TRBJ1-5	ASTGDSNQPQH
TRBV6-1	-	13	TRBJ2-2	ASSLGQGYTGELF
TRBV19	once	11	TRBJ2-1	ASSIGSSNEQF
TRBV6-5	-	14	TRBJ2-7	ASSYLTSGSRVEQY
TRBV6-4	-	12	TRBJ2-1	ASSDGLAGSEQF
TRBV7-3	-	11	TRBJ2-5	ASSLNAGETQY
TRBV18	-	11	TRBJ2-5	ASSRGREETQY
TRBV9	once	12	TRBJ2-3	ASSVAGSTDTQY
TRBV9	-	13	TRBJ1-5	ASSVEEGPGQPQH
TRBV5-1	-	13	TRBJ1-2	ASSLAGEFNYGYT
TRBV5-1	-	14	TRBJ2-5	ASSLAGGQGAKEQY
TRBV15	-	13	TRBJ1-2	ATSRDRRDNYGYT
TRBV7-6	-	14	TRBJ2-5	ASSLGGGGTGETQY
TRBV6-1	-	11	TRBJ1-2	ATEPRWDYGYT
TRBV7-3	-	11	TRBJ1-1	ASSLGLATEAF
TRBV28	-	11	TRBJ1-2	ASTLYGGYGYT
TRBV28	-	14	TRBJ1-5	ASSLSGQSSNQPQH
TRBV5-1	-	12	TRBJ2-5	ASGPGQGAETQY
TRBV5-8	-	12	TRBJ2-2	ASWGAQGPGELF
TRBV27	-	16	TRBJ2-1	ASSLSRFGLAGGGEQF
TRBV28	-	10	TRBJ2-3	ASSSTTDTQY
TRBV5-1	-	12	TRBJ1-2	ASSFAHGLDGYT
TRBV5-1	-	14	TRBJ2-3	ASSLAGRGVTDTQY
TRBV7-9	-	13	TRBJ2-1	ASSRVGMNYNEQF
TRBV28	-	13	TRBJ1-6	ASSQMDRYGSPLH
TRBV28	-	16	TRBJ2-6	ASSSQGDPFSGANVLT
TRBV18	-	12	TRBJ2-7	ASSPLDSAYEQY
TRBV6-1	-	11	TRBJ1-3	ASSDRQGYTIY
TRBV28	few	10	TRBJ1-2	ASNWGAGGYT
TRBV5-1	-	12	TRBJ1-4	ASRTEPTNEKLF
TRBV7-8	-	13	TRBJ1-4	ASSLGTGGREKLF
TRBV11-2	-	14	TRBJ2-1	ASSSVGGLAGNEQF
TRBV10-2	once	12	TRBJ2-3	ASRYGGFTDTQY
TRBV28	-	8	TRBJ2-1	ASSSKGQF
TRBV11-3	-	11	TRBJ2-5	ASSLARGRTQY
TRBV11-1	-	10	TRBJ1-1	ASSFMNTEAF
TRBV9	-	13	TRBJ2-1	ASSLDGGAVNEQF
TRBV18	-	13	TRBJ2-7	ASSLNQGAFYEQY
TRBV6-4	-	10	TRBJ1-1	ASSDSGQKAF
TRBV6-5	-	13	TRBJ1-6	ASSAPGRYNSPLH
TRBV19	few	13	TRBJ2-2	ASIKGGPNTGELF
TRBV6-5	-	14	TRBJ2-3	ASSYYGGTSTDTQY
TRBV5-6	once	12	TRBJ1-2	ASSLGGPIFGYT
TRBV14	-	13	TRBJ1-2	ASSQDEGVFYGYT
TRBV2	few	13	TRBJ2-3	ASRGSRGSTDTQY
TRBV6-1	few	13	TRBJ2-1	ASSEEAGGPNEQF
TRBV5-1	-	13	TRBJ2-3	ASSSRPDSTDTQY
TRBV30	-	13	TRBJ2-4	AWRGQGIAKNIQY
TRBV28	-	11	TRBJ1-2	ASTPGYSYGYT
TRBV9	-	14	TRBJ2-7	ASSPLESTPSYEQY
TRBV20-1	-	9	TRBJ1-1	SAKPQIEAF
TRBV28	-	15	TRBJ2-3	ASSTGLAGGRGDTQY
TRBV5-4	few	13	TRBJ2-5	ASSPGGTSGETQY